The TCR beta chain under discussion was sequenced for a study of T cell responses to AZD1222 COVID-19 vaccine. Broader study findings: There were mostly white British donors and more females than males, and clonal diversity was possibly underestimated. Following two doses of AZD1222, Spike-specific TCR breadth and depth rose.

V was pared by 0 bases and J by 10 bases, with 14 bases between. The CDR3 contains 15 residues. Germline CDR1 SGDLS, CDR2 YYNGEE. Notes on this clone: The antigen remains undetermined.

Sequenced by immunoSEQ multiplex PCR; TCRdb stores in-frame clones only, minus some. This table holds roughly 200,000 clones, 90% to 95% found once. The chain couples TRBV9 to TRBJ1-6, with a tentative D call TRBD1 (6 bases). The source material was peripheral blood, sampled 28 days after the second dose of the MenACWY control vaccine. This TCR was sampled from an adult who received the MenACWY meningococcal vaccine as a control. The CDR3 nucleotides read TGTGCCAGCAGCGTAGACTGGGGGGCAAAGTCACCCCTCCACTTT. Protein: CASSVDWGAKSPLHF.